This T cell receptor (beta chain) was found in a study of blood T cells in healthy people across ages. The second PCR ran about 6 to 12 cycles with a sample-barcoded 5' primer and J-beta primers. TCRdb independently ran MiXCR on the 5' RACE reads; one entry per CDR3 protein. Of around 990,000 distinct CDR3 sequences in the sample, roughly 24% were seen once. V gave up 3 bases and J gave up 4 bases, with 9 bases separating them. The CDR3 runs 13 residues. Germline V CDR1 and CDR2: MGHRA, YSYEKL. These data were likewise used in another study, on T cells of mothers and their children.

The source material was blood. This clonotype originated in a girl aged 2-15 years in good health. This chain links TRBV4-1 with TRBJ1-1, with D uncertain. The CDR3 region has the DNA TGCGCCAGCAGCCATCAAACATTCACTGAAGCTTTCTTT. As protein: CASSHQTFTEAFF.